This T cell receptor beta chain was found in a study of Ad26.COV2.S vaccination and SARS-CoV-2 variants. This table comes from immunoSEQ multiplex PCR, and its TCRdb copy is limited to in-frame clones, with some not included. The table includes roughly 380,000 clones, 80% to 90% detected once. V was pared by 2 bases and J by 3 bases, with 15 bases between. The CDR3 contains 16 residues. Germline V gene data show CDR1 as MNHEY and CDR2 as SVGEGT. The treatment: over 15 received Ad26.COV2.S at low or high dose, single or two shots; five or six received placebo; per-sample allocation not given. Specimens were obtained on day 63 following the first vaccine or placebo injection.

The clonotype originates from a person aged 18-65 years who received the Ad26.COV2.S COVID-19 vaccine or a placebo. The chain joins TRBV6-2 or TRBV6-3 to TRBJ2-3; D might be TRBD1 (6 bases). The sequencing here drew on peripheral blood, taken in a trial of Ad26.COV2.S vaccine versus placebo. The CDR3 sequence: CASSYLSTGITDTQYF. CDR3 DNA: TGTGCCAGCAGTTACCTCTCCACAGGGATAACAGATACGCAGTATTTT.